Shown below are 20 T cell receptor beta chains from a single sample sequenced in a study of blood T cell repertoires in COVID-19. Assay: immunoSEQ multiplex PCR; the TCRdb copy retains only in-frame clones and omits some. Of tens of thousands of clones listed, about 80% are singletons. The specimen sequenced was peripheral blood. The receptors stem from a man aged 80 or over with acute or convalescent COVID-19.

The chain recombines TRBV2 with TRBJ2-7, with unresolved D. CDR1 is SNHLY and CDR2 is FYNNEI in the germline V gene. Trimming removed 3 bases at V and 4 bases at J, with 16 bases between. The CDR3 length is 15 residues. The CDR3 protein is CASSDPIPLVYEQYF. In DNA, the CDR3 is TGTGCCAGCAGTGACCCTATCCCACTGGTTTACGAGCAGTACTTC.

The chain's CDR3 is CASSLVGGATSYNEQFF. CDR3 coding DNA: TGTGCCAGCAGCTTAGTAGGGGGTGCCACCTCCTACAATGAGCAGTTCTTC. The genes are TRBV7-2 and TRBJ2-1, with a tentative D call TRBD1 (6 bases). V was shortened by 1 base and J by 0 bases, with 13 bases between the two germline ends. Germline V gene lookup returns CDR1 SGHTA and CDR2 FQGNSA. CDR3 length equals 17 residues.

The rearrangement joins TRBV7-2 to TRBJ2-5; D is possibly TRBD2 (6 bases). CDR3 length: 13 amino acids. V lost 3 bases and J lost 1, with 6 bases in between. Germline CDR1 SGHTA, CDR2 FQGNSA. CDR3 loop: CASSLGLQETQYF. The CDR3 region has the DNA TGTGCCAGCAGCTTGGGACTCCAAGAGACCCAGTACTTC.

CDR3 in DNA: TGTGCCAGCAGGGAGACAGGGGATATTTCACCCCTCCACTTT. This translates into CASRETGDISPLHF. The chain uses TRBV6-5 and TRBJ1-6, with TRBD1 identical over 8 bases. Trimming took 6 bases from V and 9 from J; bases not matched to a gene: 7. Germline V CDR1 and CDR2: MNHEY, SVGAGI. The length of the CDR3 is 14 residues.

The chain combines TRBV7-9 with TRBJ1-2; the match to TRBD1 covers 9 bases. The CDR3 loop spans 16 amino acids. Trimming took 1 base from V and 7 from J; bases not matched to a gene: 10. Germline V CDR1 and CDR2: SEHNR, FQNEAQ (reference sequence). This CDR3 reads CASSLEDPRDRAGYTF. CDR3 nucleotides: TGTGCCAGCAGCTTAGAGGACCCTCGGGACAGGGCTGGCTACACCTTC.

This clone was counted between two and nine times. This chain connects TRBV7-3 to TRBJ1-1; unclear D gene. The germline V gene has CDR1 SGHTA and CDR2 FQGTGA. The CDR3 extends over 14 amino acids. The ends were cut back, 3 bases at V and 2 bases at J, with 10 bases in the middle. The CDR3 protein is CASSLESINTEAFF. The CDR3 nucleotides read TGTGCCAGCAGCTTGGAGTCGATTAACACTGAAGCTTTCTTT.

This clone was seen only a few times. V is TRBV7-9 and J is TRBJ1-2; TRBD1 matches 9 bases. Trimming took 5 bases from V and 3 from J; bases not matched to a gene: 13. Germline V gives CDR1 SEHNR, CDR2 FQNEAQ (reference sequence). The CDR3 has 17 residues. CDR3 coding DNA: TGTGCCAGCAGCCTCGCTAGACCGGGACAGGGAGACTATGGCTACACCTTC. Translation gives CASSLARPGQGDYGYTF.

The V and J genes are TRBV2 and TRBJ1-3, with TRBD1 as a possible D gene (5 bases). The CDR3 spans 15 residues. The germline CDR1 and CDR2 sequences are SNHLY and FYNNEI. V lost 6 bases and J lost 0, with 12 bases in between. The CDR3 region has the DNA TGTGCCAGCAGCGAACGGGGGTTCTCTGGAAACACCATATATTTT. Residues: CASSERGFSGNTIYF.

The chain carries TRBV7-2 and TRBJ1-3; D is undetermined. This CDR3 has 12 residues. Trimming removed 2 bases from V and 9 bases from J, with 8 bases in between. Per germline, CDR1 SGHTA and CDR2 FQGNSA. CDR3 protein: CASSLSRGTIYF. CDR3 nucleotides: TGTGCCAGCAGCTTATCTAGAGGCACCATATATTTT. The full variable domain, rest sourced from reference TRBV7-2 and TRBJ1-3, is GAGVSQSPSNKVTEKGKDVELRCDPISGHTALYWYRQSLGQGLEFLIYFQGNSAPDKSGLPSDRFSAERTGGSVSTLTIQRTQQEDSAVYLCASSLSRGTIYFGEGSWLTVV.

This clone occurred once. J is TRBJ2-5 and V is TRBV2, with TRBD2 matching over 8 bases. The CDR3 has 12 residues. With V trimmed by 7 bases and J by 6 bases, 4 bases remained unmatched. In germline, CDR1 is SNHLY, CDR2 FYNNEI. The CDR3 is CASNGGAQTQYF. CDR3 nucleotides: TGTGCCAGCAACGGGGGGGCACAGACCCAGTACTTC.

V and J are TRBV11-2 and TRBJ2-5, with D possibly matching TRBD1 (6 bases). The CDR3 is 16 amino acids. Trimming cost V 0 bases and J 5 bases, with 16 bases left between them. Germline V gene lookup returns CDR1 SGHAT and CDR2 FQNNGV. The CDR3 sequence is CASSLDPLGTGETQYF. Here the CDR3 DNA reads TGTGCCAGCAGCTTAGATCCCCTGGGCACAGGGGAGACCCAGTACTTC.

This clone came up a few times. The chain couples TRBV7-9 to TRBJ1-6, with 8 bases fitting TRBD1. V lost 1 base and J lost 14; bases outside the gene matches: 10. Germline V gene sequence: CDR1 SEHNR, CDR2 FQNEAQ (reference sequence). This CDR3 is built from 15 residues. This chain's CDR3 is CASSLEGRGRLALHF. In DNA form, the CDR3 reads TGTGCCAGCAGCTTAGAGGGCAGGGGGCGTCTTGCCCTCCACTTT.

The chain joins TRBV18 to TRBJ1-2; 7 nucleotides align to TRBD1. Germline loops: CDR1 KGHSH, CDR2 LQKENI. The CDR3 covers 14 residues. J gave up 1 base and V 5 bases, and 4 bases lay outside the gene matches. CDR3 sequence: CASSDNRGNYGYTF. The CDR3 DNA reads TGTGCCAGCTCAGACAACAGGGGTAACTATGGCTACACCTTC. Using reference TRBV18 and TRBJ1-2 for the parts outside the CDR3, the full variable domain is NAGVMQNPRHLVRRRGQEARLRCSPMKGHSHVYWYRQLPEEGLKFMVYLQKENIIDESGMPKERFSAEFPKEGPSILRIQQVVRGDSAAYFCASSDNRGNYGYTFGSGTRLTVV.

The genes are TRBV29-1 and TRBJ2-7; TRBD1 agrees at 7 bases. The CDR3 has 14 residues. The trim removed 5 bases at V and 2 bases at J, leaving 9 bases unmatched. Germline V lookup: CDR1 SQVTM, CDR2 ANQGSEA. In DNA form, the CDR3 reads TGCAGCGTTAGCCAGGGACAGCGCACCTACGAGCAGTACTTC. Translated: CSVSQGQRTYEQYF.

In regard to this clone: In the same sample, other DNA sequences code for this CDR3. The chain recombines TRBV3-1 (or the pseudogene TRBV3-2) with TRBJ1-2, with TRBD1 matching over 10 bases. The V and J ends lost 1 base and 6 bases, in that order; junction bases with no gene match: 2. This CDR3 is built from 14 residues. Germline-derived CDR1 and CDR2 are LGHDT and YNNKEL (reference sequence). Here the CDR3 reads CASSQGDRGHGYTF. The CDR3 coding sequence is TGTGCCAGCAGCCAAGGGGACAGGGGCCATGGCTACACCTTC.

This clone was counted a few times. At the DNA level, this CDR3 is encoded by other sequences in the same sample as well. This sequence joins TRBV5-1 and TRBJ1-4, with D unresolved. This CDR3 spans 13 amino acids. The V gene lost 5 bases and the J gene lost 2 bases, with 7 bases spanning the gap. Looked up from germline, CDR1 is SGHRS and CDR2 is YFSETQ. The CDR3: CASRTGTNEKLFF. In DNA, the CDR3 is TGCGCCAGCAGGACCGGGACTAATGAAAAACTGTTTTTT.

J is TRBJ1-2 and V is TRBV10-3; no clear D gene. The CDR3 sequence is 13 residues long. V was cut by 8 bases and J by 6 bases, with 16 bases left in between. Germline CDR1 and CDR2: ENHRY and SYGVKD. CDR3 sequence reads: CAIRRERVHGYTF. The CDR3 DNA sequence: TGTGCCATCCGAAGGGAGAGGGTGCATGGCTACACCTTC.

CDR3 DNA sequence: TGCGCCAGCAGCATACCCGGGACAGGGGGCAGGACAGATACGCAGTATTTT. It is translated as CASSIPGTGGRTDTQYF. This chain connects TRBV5-1 to TRBJ2-3, with 12 bases lining up with TRBD1. The CDR3 runs to 17 residues. Losses at the gene ends were 4 bases for V and 3 bases for J; bases not matched to a gene: 9. CDR1 is SGHRS and CDR2 is YFSETQ in the germline V gene.

The gene calls are TRBV19 and TRBJ2-5; 8 bases map to TRBD2. The germline CDR1 and CDR2 sequences are LNHDA and SQIVND (reference sequence). V trimming: 4 bases; J trimming: 3 bases; junction bases outside the gene matches: 4. The CDR3 consists of 14 residues. The CDR3 region is CASSRSGGKETQYF. In nucleotides, the CDR3 is TGTGCCAGTAGTAGGAGCGGGGGTAAAGAGACCCAGTACTTC. The full variable domain, in which reference TRBV19 and TRBJ2-5 provide the parts outside the CDR3, is DGGITQSPKYLFRKEGQNVTLSCEQNLNHDAMYWYRQDPGQGLRLIYYSQIVNDFQKGDIAEGYSVSREKKESFPLTVTSAQKNPTAFYLCASSRSGGKETQYFGPGTRLLVL.

The chain recombines TRBV4-1 with TRBJ1-5, with D uncertain. The CDR3 covers 15 residues. Trimming removed 4 bases from V and 5 bases from J, with 15 bases in between. The germline V gene encodes CDR1 MGHRA and CDR2 YSYEKL. CDR3 region: CASSPLPAEDQPQHF. The CDR3 DNA sequence: TGCGCCAGCAGCCCCCTCCCAGCTGAGGATCAGCCCCAGCATTTT.